The rows below give T cell receptor beta chains drawn from one sample of a study of CD8+CD57+ T cells in acquired aplastic anemia. TCRdb reprocessed the reads with MiXCR, giving one entry per CDR3 protein. This table has under 200,000 distinct CDR3 sequences, about 50% appearing once. Material: sorted CD4+, CD8+, or CD8+CD57+ T cells (not recorded which) from PBMCs. The receptors shown here come from a human donor with aplastic anemia. The conserved cysteine and the conserved F or W are not part of the CDR3 here.

j_call | v_call | cdr3_aa
TRBJ1-1 | TRBV11-2 | ASSLREGLDTEAF
TRBJ2-7 | TRBV30 | AWSSDSYEQY
TRBJ2-5 | TRBV12-3/TRBV12-4 | ASRDILAGETQY
TRBJ1-2 | TRBV7-9 | ASSSSGTIDGYT
TRBJ1-3 | TRBV30 | AWSEGGSGNTIY
TRBJ2-3 | TRBV2 | ARTSGPSTDTQY
TRBJ1-1 | TRBV5-6 | ASSFGQGVDTEAF
TRBJ2-7 | TRBV7-3 | ASSPRTSGIPYEQY
TRBJ2-3 | TRBV10-3 | AISRARTDTQY
TRBJ1-2 | TRBV20-1 | SATKDRNYGYT
TRBJ2-7 | TRBV7-9 | ASSLAGQGGLKQY
TRBJ1-3 | TRBV7-2 | ASSIGQGSGNTIY
TRBJ2-7 | TRBV20-1 | SALEGLAYEQY
TRBJ2-1 | TRBV10-3 | AISESNPSYNEQF
TRBJ2-7 | TRBV29-1 | SVGQGAYEQY
TRBJ2-3 | TRBV10-2 | ASTRGVSSTDTQY
TRBJ1-3 | TRBV19 | ASSQNTGSGNTIY
TRBJ1-1 | TRBV6-4 | ASSAGGLNTEAF
TRBJ2-3 | TRBV29-1 | SVIPRGVSTDTQY
TRBJ2-1 | TRBV20-1 | SATTSGRSYNEQF
TRBJ1-2 | TRBV11-2 | ASPSEEGGYT
TRBJ2-1 | TRBV28 | ASSGGTSVVYNEQF
TRBJ2-7 | TRBV2 | ASSETGTSGLTYEQY
TRBJ1-5 | TRBV2 | ASSERTGNQPQH
TRBJ2-3 | TRBV20-1 | SANSPGQDSRGTNTQY
TRBJ1-1 | TRBV20-1 | SVPSFVQVEAF
TRBJ2-3 | TRBV11-1 | ASSLGRTGPPDTQY
TRBJ1-1 | TRBV9 | ASSGGEGTEAF
TRBJ2-1 | TRBV25-1 | ASSELGAGNEQF
TRBJ1-2 | TRBV7-8 | ASSDRDSNYGYT
TRBJ2-1 | TRBV19 | ATLNRGDNEQF